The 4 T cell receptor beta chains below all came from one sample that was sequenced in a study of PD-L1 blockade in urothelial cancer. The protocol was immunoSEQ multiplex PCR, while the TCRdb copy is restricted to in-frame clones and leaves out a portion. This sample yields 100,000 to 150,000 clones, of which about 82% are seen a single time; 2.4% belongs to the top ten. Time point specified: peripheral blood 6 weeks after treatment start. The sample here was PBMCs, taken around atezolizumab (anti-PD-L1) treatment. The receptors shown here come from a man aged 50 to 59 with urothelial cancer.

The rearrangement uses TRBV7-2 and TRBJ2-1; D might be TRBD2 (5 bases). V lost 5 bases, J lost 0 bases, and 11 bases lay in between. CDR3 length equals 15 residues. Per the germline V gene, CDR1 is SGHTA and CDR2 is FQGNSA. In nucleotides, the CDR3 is TGTGCCAGCAGCCAACAGCGGAGCTCCTACAATGAGCAGTTCTTC. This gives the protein CASSQQRSSYNEQFF.

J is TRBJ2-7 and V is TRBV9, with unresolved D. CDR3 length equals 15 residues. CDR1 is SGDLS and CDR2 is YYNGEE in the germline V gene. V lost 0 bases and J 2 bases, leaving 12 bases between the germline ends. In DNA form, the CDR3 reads TGTGCCAGCAGCGTAGGGCACACCACTACCTACGAGCAGTACTTC. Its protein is CASSVGHTTTYEQYF.

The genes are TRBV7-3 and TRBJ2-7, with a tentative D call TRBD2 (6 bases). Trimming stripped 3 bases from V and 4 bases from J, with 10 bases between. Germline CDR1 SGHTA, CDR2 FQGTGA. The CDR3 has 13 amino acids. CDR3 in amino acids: CASSFYAGYEQYF. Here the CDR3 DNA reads TGTGCCAGCAGCTTTTACGCGGGGTACGAGCAGTACTTC.

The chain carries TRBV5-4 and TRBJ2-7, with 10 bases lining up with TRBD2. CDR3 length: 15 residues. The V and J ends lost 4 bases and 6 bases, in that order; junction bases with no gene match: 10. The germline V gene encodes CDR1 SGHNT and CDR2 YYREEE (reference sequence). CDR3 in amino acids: CASSPQSAGGREQYF. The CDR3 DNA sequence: TGTGCCAGCAGCCCACAGTCAGCGGGAGGGCGCGAGCAGTACTTC.